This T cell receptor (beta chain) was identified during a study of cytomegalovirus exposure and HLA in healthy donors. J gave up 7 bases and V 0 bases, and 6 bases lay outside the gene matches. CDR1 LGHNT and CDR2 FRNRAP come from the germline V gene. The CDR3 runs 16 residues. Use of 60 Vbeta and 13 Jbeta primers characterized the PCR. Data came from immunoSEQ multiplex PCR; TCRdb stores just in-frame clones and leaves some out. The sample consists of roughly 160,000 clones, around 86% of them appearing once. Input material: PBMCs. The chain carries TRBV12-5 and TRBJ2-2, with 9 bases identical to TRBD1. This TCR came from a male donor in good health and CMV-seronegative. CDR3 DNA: TGTGCTAGTGGTTTGGTAACAGGGGGCGCCGACGGGGAGCTGTTTTTT. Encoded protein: CASGLVTGGADGELFF.